Listed below are T cell receptor beta chains from one sample, sequenced in a study of post-analysis software for immune sequencing data. TCRdb itself ran the PCR reads through MiXCR, one entry per CDR3 protein. This table has about 820,000 distinct CDR3 sequences, about 50% appearing once. Input material: blood. Receptors originate from a girl aged 10-17 years with multiple sclerosis. The conserved cysteine and the conserved F or W are not part of the CDR3 here. Fields, in order: V gene, clone size, D gene, J gene, CDR3 protein. D genes are given only for firm matches. The size entry is marked missing in some rows and otherwise reads once, few, many or a size class.

V: TRBV5-1
size: NA
D: NA
J: TRBJ1-6
CDR3: ASSLGLASSYNSPLH

V: TRBV7-9
size: NA
D: NA
J: TRBJ2-1
CDR3: ASSLLPGYNEQF

V: TRBV20-1
size: NA
D: NA
J: TRBJ1-2
CDR3: SARREPGLRGYGYT

V: TRBV29-1
size: few
D: NA
J: TRBJ1-2
CDR3: SAEWGSNYGYT

V: TRBV6-1
size: NA
D: NA
J: TRBJ2-3
CDR3: VSPPDFLTDTQY

V: TRBV20-1
size: few
D: TRBD2
J: TRBJ2-1
CDR3: SARSGLAVYNEQF

V: TRBV9
size: NA
D: NA
J: TRBJ2-1
CDR3: ASSVGISRDHSYNEQF

V: TRBV9
size: NA
D: NA
J: TRBJ1-6
CDR3: ASSVATEGSNSPLH

V: TRBV15
size: NA
D: TRBD2
J: TRBJ2-1
CDR3: ATSSRTSGRQDEQF

V: TRBV28
size: few
D: NA
J: TRBJ2-7
CDR3: ASRITSSYEQY

V: TRBV5-1
size: NA
D: NA
J: TRBJ2-3
CDR3: ASSLERDTQY

V: TRBV5-1
size: few
D: NA
J: TRBJ1-5
CDR3: ASSLGGGSNQPQH

V: TRBV7-3
size: few
D: NA
J: TRBJ2-3
CDR3: ASSLKPVGVRADTQY

V: TRBV9
size: NA
D: TRBD2
J: TRBJ2-3
CDR3: ASSGLAGGDTQY

V: TRBV7-9
size: NA
D: NA
J: TRBJ2-7
CDR3: ASSQLPSEPYEQY

V: TRBV5-1
size: few
D: NA
J: TRBJ2-1
CDR3: ASRRSNEQF

V: TRBV11-2
size: NA
D: NA
J: TRBJ2-7
CDR3: ASSLSRQAAYEQY

V: TRBV5-1
size: few
D: NA
J: TRBJ2-6
CDR3: ASSLDHNKANVLT

V: TRBV24-1
size: NA
D: TRBD1
J: TRBJ2-3
CDR3: ATSDPRTGGYADTQY

V: TRBV20-1
size: NA
D: TRBD2
J: TRBJ2-4
CDR3: SAKGWEGAKNIQY

V: TRBV5-1
size: few
D: NA
J: TRBJ2-5
CDR3: ASSLEPLARQETQY

V: TRBV6-6
size: once
D: NA
J: TRBJ2-5
CDR3: ASSSRVPEETQY

V: TRBV29-1
size: NA
D: NA
J: TRBJ2-7
CDR3: SVEVPTYEQY

V: TRBV7-9
size: NA
D: NA
J: TRBJ2-1
CDR3: ASSPTLFPSEQF

V: TRBV6-5
size: NA
D: NA
J: TRBJ1-6
CDR3: ASSTRRGYNSPLH

V: TRBV7-2
size: many
D: NA
J: TRBJ2-3
CDR3: ASSLYGDTQY

V: TRBV6-5
size: NA
D: NA
J: TRBJ1-1
CDR3: ASSYRVSGNTEAF

V: TRBV7-2
size: NA
D: TRBD1
J: TRBJ2-6
CDR3: ASSLSGTAHSGANVLT

V: TRBV20-1
size: NA
D: NA
J: TRBJ2-3
CDR3: SAEHLGDTQY

V: TRBV6-1
size: NA
D: NA
J: TRBJ1-5
CDR3: ASSERGSNQPQH

V: TRBV20-1
size: few
D: TRBD1
J: TRBJ2-5
CDR3: SARDWPGGQETQY

V: TRBV20-1
size: NA
D: TRBD1
J: TRBJ2-7
CDR3: SASPPGQGVSYEQY

V: TRBV12-3/TRBV12-4
size: few
D: NA
J: TRBJ2-5
CDR3: ASSPRQGRGETQY

V: TRBV15
size: NA
D: NA
J: TRBJ2-1
CDR3: ATSRDMVGSHEQF

V: TRBV5-1
size: NA
D: TRBD1
J: TRBJ2-1
CDR3: ASSSRQGADEQF

V: TRBV9
size: once
D: TRBD2
J: TRBJ2-1
CDR3: ASSVVASGSFNEQF

V: TRBV5-1
size: NA
D: TRBD1
J: TRBJ2-7
CDR3: ASSRTGALYEQY

V: TRBV9
size: NA
D: NA
J: TRBJ2-7
CDR3: ASSVDRYSYEQY

V: TRBV20-1
size: NA
D: NA
J: TRBJ2-3
CDR3: SARATTYTQY

V: TRBV16
size: NA
D: TRBD1
J: TRBJ2-7
CDR3: ASSQPGQGNEQY

V: TRBV10-3
size: NA
D: NA
J: TRBJ2-6
CDR3: AIGTYSSGANVLT

V: TRBV28
size: few
D: TRBD2
J: NA
CDR3: ASSSPASGGQETQY

V: TRBV29-1
size: NA
D: NA
J: TRBJ1-2
CDR3: SVGSQVYGYT

V: TRBV9
size: NA
D: NA
J: TRBJ2-7
CDR3: ASSVGASAYEQY

V: TRBV29-1
size: NA
D: NA
J: TRBJ1-2
CDR3: GVSTRYNYGYT

V: TRBV30
size: NA
D: NA
J: TRBJ1-4
CDR3: AWSGTGEKLF

V: TRBV14
size: NA
D: NA
J: TRBJ2-7
CDR3: ASSHPPPGIGVYEQY

V: TRBV5-6
size: NA
D: NA
J: TRBJ2-3
CDR3: ASSLASGAGTDTQY

V: TRBV19
size: NA
D: TRBD1
J: TRBJ1-5
CDR3: ASSISIGQGAIQPQH

V: TRBV20-1
size: NA
D: TRBD2
J: TRBJ2-1
CDR3: SLGGGSGTYNEQF

V: TRBV4-2
size: NA
D: NA
J: TRBJ2-3
CDR3: ASSQDQLHDTQY